What follows are 22 T cell receptor beta chains derived from one specimen sequenced in a study of a mutant IDH1 vaccine in newly diagnosed glioma. Data came from immunoSEQ multiplex PCR; TCRdb stores just in-frame clones and leaves some out. The sample has fewer than 90,000 clones, less than 90% seen once. These receptors have no identified antigens. Time point given: week 35, safety follow-up. All doses held 300 ug of mutant IDH1 20-mer peptide, with topical imiquimod. Sequenced material: PBMCs, taken from a glioma patient whose treatment included an IDH1 peptide vaccine. The receptors stem from a young man with glioma.

J is TRBJ1-2 and V is TRBV10-3; D possibly corresponds to TRBD1 (6 bases). CDR1 and CDR2 (germline): ENHRY, SYGVKD. The V and J ends lost 0 bases and 8 bases respectively, with 13 bases between them. The CDR3 totals 14 residues. The CDR3 is CAISESIQGRGYTF. CDR3 nucleotide sequence: TGTGCCATCAGTGAGTCAATACAGGGTCGGGGCTACACCTTC.

The rearrangement links TRBV27 to TRBJ1-2; D call uncertain. Looked up from germline, CDR1 is MNHEY and CDR2 is SMNVEV (reference sequence). The CDR3 consists of 15 residues. Trimming removed 0 bases at V and 6 bases at J, with 14 bases between. The CDR3 DNA sequence: TGTGCCAGCAGTTTATCCGGAGGTTTTATCCATGGCTACACCTTC. It translates to CASSLSGGFIHGYTF.

This clone came up once. J is TRBJ1-1 and V is TRBV5-5; possibly TRBD1 for D (5 bases). Germline CDR1 SGHKS, CDR2 YYEKEE (reference sequence). The CDR3 is 13 residues long. V was cut by 2 bases and J by 3 bases, with 8 bases left in between. CDR3 in DNA: TGTGCCAGCAGCTTCGGGGGAGACACTGAAGCTTTCTTT. Translation: CASSFGGDTEAFF. The whole variable domain, remainder taken from reference TRBV5-5 and TRBJ1-1, is DAGVTQSPTHLIKTRGQQVTLRCSPISGHKSVSWYQQVLGQGPQFIFQYYEKEERGRGNFPDRFSARQFPNYSSELNVNALLLGDSALYLCASSFGGDTEAFFGQGTRLTVV.

In this sample, this clone turned up once. The CDR3 sequence: CASSVVLAGGTDTQYF. The DNA for the CDR3 is TGTGCCAGCAGCGTAGTCCTAGCGGGGGGCACAGATACGCAGTATTTT. This chain connects TRBV9 to TRBJ2-3, with 10 bases fitting TRBD2. The V gene end was trimmed by 0 bases and the J gene end by 1 base; junction bases not matched to a gene: 2. CDR3 length: 16 amino acids. Germline-derived CDR1 and CDR2 are SGDLS and YYNGEE.

This chain uses TRBV7-3 with TRBJ2-5, with no clear D. The CDR3 has 15 amino acids. Germline-derived CDR1 and CDR2 are SGHTA and FQGTGA. The V and J ends lost 0 bases and 4 bases respectively, with 12 bases between them. DNA for the CDR3: TGTGCCAGCAGCTTAACTGGAGACGGAAGAGAGACCCAGTACTTC. Its protein product is CASSLTGDGRETQYF.

The V and J genes are TRBV29-1 and TRBJ2-1; the D is unclear. The germline V gene encodes CDR1 SQVTM and CDR2 ANQGSEA. The length of the CDR3 is 13 residues. V dropped 7 bases and J dropped 2 bases, with 12 bases sitting between them. The CDR3 protein is CSASKSPYNEQFF. In DNA, the CDR3 is TGCAGCGCAAGTAAATCCCCCTACAATGAGCAGTTCTTC.

The V call is TRBV7-9, the J call TRBJ2-1, with D perhaps matching TRBD2 (6 bases). The V and J ends lost 5 bases and 4 bases respectively, with 9 bases between them. Germline CDR1 SEHNR, CDR2 FQNEAQ (reference sequence). The CDR3 sequence is 13 residues long. CDR3 loop: CASSPGTYNEQFF. The CDR3 nucleotides read TGTGCCAGCAGCCCCGGGACTTACAATGAGCAGTTCTTC.

The J gene is TRBJ2-2, the V gene TRBV9; maybe TRBD1 (6 bases). From germline, CDR1 is SGDLS and CDR2 YYNGEE. Trimming removed 3 bases from V and 5 bases from J, with 14 bases in between. The CDR3 runs to 15 residues. The CDR3 spells CASSDTGTGTGELFF. CDR3 nucleotide sequence: TGTGCCAGCAGCGACACAGGGACGGGAACCGGGGAGCTGTTTTTT.

In its sample, this clone was seen a few times. The genes are TRBV7-9 and TRBJ1-1; TRBD1 might be the D (6 bases). The CDR3 is 15 residues long. Trimming shortened V by 8 bases and J by 1 base, and 17 bases separated the two germline ends. Germline assignment: CDR1 SEHNR and CDR2 FQNEAQ (reference sequence). The CDR3 coding sequence is TGTGCCAGCTCCTCTGGGGGCAGGGGGAACACTGAAGCTTTCTTT. This sequence encodes CASSSGGRGNTEAFF.

The gene calls are TRBV12-5 and TRBJ1-1; D is uncertain. V was shortened by 2 bases and J by 5 bases, with 18 bases between the two germline ends. The germline gives CDR1 LGHNT, CDR2 FRNRAP. CDR3 length: 16 residues. CDR3 amino acids: CASGLPIDGKRTEAFF. In DNA form, the CDR3 reads TGTGCTAGTGGTTTGCCCATTGACGGGAAGCGGACTGAAGCTTTCTTT.

This clone was seen a single time. The CDR3 coding sequence is TGTGCCAGCAGTGAACGAGGAGGGGGAAAACTGTTTTTT. It translates to CASSERGGGKLFF. The chain links TRBV2 to TRBJ1-4; perhaps TRBD1 as D (6 bases). The CDR3 runs 13 residues. Germline V gene sequence: CDR1 SNHLY, CDR2 FYNNEI. V shed 2 bases and J shed 10 bases, with 11 bases lying between them.

The chain employs TRBV29-1 and TRBJ1-5; a weak D match, TRBD1 (6 bases). With 3 bases removed from V and 6 bases from J, the gap between germline ends came to 12 bases. The CDR3 is 13 amino acids. CDR1 is SQVTM and CDR2 is ANQGSEA in the germline V gene. CDR3 nucleotide sequence: TGCAGCGTTGACTGGGGGGGCGGTCAGCCCCAGCATTTT. It codes for CSVDWGGGQPQHF.

The chain employs TRBV6-5 and TRBJ2-1, with D hard to call. Per the germline V gene, CDR1 is MNHEY and CDR2 is SVGAGI. This CDR3 has 12 amino acids. Trimming shortened V by 2 bases and J by 5 bases, and 4 bases separated the two germline ends. The CDR3 nucleotides are TGTGCCAGCAGTTACGCCGACAATGAGCAGTTCTTC. Translation gives CASSYADNEQFF.

The chain couples TRBV6-1 to TRBJ2-6; D unclear. The CDR3 is made up of 18 amino acids. Germline V CDR1 and CDR2: MNHNS, SASEGT. The ends were cut back, 0 bases at V and 0 bases at J, with 12 bases in the middle. CDR3 amino acids: CASSEARLGSSGANVLTF. The CDR3 DNA reads as TGTGCCAGCAGTGAAGCGCGGCTCGGCAGCTCTGGGGCCAACGTCCTGACTTTC.

There are a few counts of this clone. The chain couples TRBV4-1 to TRBJ1-5; 7 positions match TRBD1. With 4 bases clipped from V and 5 bases from J, the junction kept 2 bases outside the gene matches. CDR1 and CDR2 from the germline V gene are MGHRA and YSYEKL. This CDR3 spans 13 amino acids. CDR3 region: CASSPTGYQPQHF. DNA of the CDR3: TGCGCCAGCAGCCCGACAGGGTATCAGCCCCAGCATTTT.

This clone was counted once. The V gene is TRBV14, the J gene TRBJ2-5, with 7 nucleotides matching TRBD2. CDR1 is SGHDN, CDR2 FVKESK, per germline. This CDR3 contains 14 residues. V was clipped by 4 bases and J by 3 bases; unmatched bases: 5. The CDR3 spells CASSRWGGEETQYF. The CDR3 region has the DNA TGTGCCAGCAGCCGATGGGGGGGTGAAGAGACCCAGTACTTC.

The table lists this clone with a few counts. The chain couples TRBV14 to TRBJ1-5; the D gene is possibly TRBD1 (6 bases). This CDR3 region has 15 residues. CDR1 and CDR2 (germline): SGHDN, FVKESK. Trimming cost V 4 bases and J 2 bases, with 12 bases left between them. CDR3 in amino acids: CASSLTGLGNQPQHF. The CDR3 DNA reads as TGTGCCAGCAGCCTTACAGGGTTGGGCAATCAGCCCCAGCATTTT.

This clone was recorded once. The rearrangement joins TRBV6-1 to TRBJ1-1, with D tentatively TRBD1 (5 bases). The CDR3 is 14 residues long. V was shortened by 4 bases and J by 2 bases, with 11 bases between the two germline ends. Germline assignment: CDR1 MNHNS and CDR2 SASEGT. CDR3 bases: TGTGCCAGCAGTGTTGCGACAGCCAACACTGAAGCTTTCTTT. Its translation is CASSVATANTEAFF.

In its sample, this clone was seen once. The chain links TRBV30 to TRBJ2-2; 11 bases agree with TRBD2. Trimming cost V 5 bases and J 6 bases; bases outside gene matches: 8. This CDR3 is built from 15 residues. In germline, CDR1 is GTSNPN, CDR2 SVGIG (reference sequence). CDR3 coding DNA: TGTGCCTGGTCCCCGGGACTAGCGGTCCCCGGGGAGCTGTTTTTT. Translated: CAWSPGLAVPGELFF.

This rearrangement joins TRBV4-1 to TRBJ2-7, with 9 nucleotides matching TRBD1. V gave up 3 bases and J gave up 1 base; unmatched junction bases: 10. The CDR3 consists of 17 residues. CDR1 MGHRA and CDR2 YSYEKL come from the germline V gene. The CDR3 sequence: CASSQETGGFGSYEQYF. CDR3 DNA: TGCGCCAGCAGCCAGGAAACAGGGGGCTTCGGATCCTACGAGCAGTACTTC.

This chain connects TRBV27 to TRBJ1-1; 7 nucleotides align to TRBD1. V trimming: 6 bases; J trimming: 8 bases; junction bases outside the gene matches: 3. This CDR3 comprises 11 residues. Germline V CDR1 and CDR2: MNHEY, SMNVEV (reference sequence). The CDR3 loop is CASRGGREAFF. DNA for the CDR3: TGTGCCAGCAGAGGGGGCAGAGAAGCTTTCTTT.

CDR3 loop: CAWSVGALNTEAFF. CDR3 DNA sequence: TGTGCCTGGAGTGTAGGGGCCTTGAACACTGAAGCTTTCTTT. This chain uses TRBV30 with TRBJ1-1; D might be TRBD1 (5 bases). The CDR3 consists of 14 residues. Trimming removed 0 bases at V and 0 bases at J, with 8 bases between. Germline V gene sequence: CDR1 GTSNPN, CDR2 SVGIG (reference sequence).